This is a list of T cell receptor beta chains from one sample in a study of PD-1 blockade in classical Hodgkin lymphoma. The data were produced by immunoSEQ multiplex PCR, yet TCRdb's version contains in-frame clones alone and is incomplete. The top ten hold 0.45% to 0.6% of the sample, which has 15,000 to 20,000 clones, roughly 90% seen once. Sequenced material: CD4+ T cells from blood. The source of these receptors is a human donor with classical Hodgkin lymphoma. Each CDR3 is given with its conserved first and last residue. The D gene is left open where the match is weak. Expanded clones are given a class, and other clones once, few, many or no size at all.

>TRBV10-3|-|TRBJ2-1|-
TGTGCCATCAGTGAGTCCCTAGGGGCCTACAATGAGCAGTTCTTC
CAISESLGAYNEQFF
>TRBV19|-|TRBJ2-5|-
TGTGCCAGTAGTACCCTGGGGGAGACCCAGTACTTC
CASSTLGETQYF
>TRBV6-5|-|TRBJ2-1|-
TGTGCCAGCAGTTACCGACAGGCTAGCTACAATGAGCAGTTCTTC
CASSYRQASYNEQFF
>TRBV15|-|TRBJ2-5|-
TGTGCCACCAGCAGAGAAGCGACGAAAGAGACCCAGTACTTC
CATSREATKETQYF
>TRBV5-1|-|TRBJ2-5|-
TGCGCCAGCAGGCCCCCGGGACAAAAGTACCAAGAGACCCAGTACTTC
CASRPPGQKYQETQYF
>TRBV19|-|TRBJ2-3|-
TGTGCCAGTAAGGGTGGGTACAGCACAGATACGCAGTATTTT
CASKGGYSTDTQYF
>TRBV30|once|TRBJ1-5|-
TGTGCCTGGACCCGGGAGGGTCAGCCCCAGCATTTT
CAWTREGQPQHF
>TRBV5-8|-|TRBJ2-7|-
TGTGCCAGCTCTGAGTTCGAGCAGTACTTC
CASSEFEQYF
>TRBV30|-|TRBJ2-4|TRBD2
TGTGCCTGGAGCCTCCCCCCGACTAGCGGATTAGCCAAAAACATTCAGTACTTC
CAWSLPPTSGLAKNIQYF
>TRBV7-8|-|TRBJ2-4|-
TGTGCCAGCAGCCGGACGAGGGTGTCCAAAAACATTCAGTACTTC
CASSRTRVSKNIQYF
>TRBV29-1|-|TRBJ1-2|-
TGCAGCGTTGAGTTCTATGACCTTAACTATGGCTACACCTTC
CSVEFYDLNYGYTF
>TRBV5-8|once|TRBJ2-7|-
TGTGCCAGCAGCGGGGACAGAATCATTAGCGGGACGGAGTACGAGCAGTACTTC
CASSGDRIISGTEYEQYF
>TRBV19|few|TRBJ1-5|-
TGTGCCAGTAGTCGGGGTCCGGATCAGCCCCAGCATTTT
CASSRGPDQPQHF
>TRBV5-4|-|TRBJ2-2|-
TGTGCCAGCAGCTTAACGAACACCGGGGAGCTGTTTTTT
CASSLTNTGELFF
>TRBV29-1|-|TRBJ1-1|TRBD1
TGCAGCGCCTGGGACAGATTGAACACTGAAGCTTTCTTT
CSAWDRLNTEAFF
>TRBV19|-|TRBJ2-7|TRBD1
TGTGCCAGTAGTTCACCGGGACAGCGTTCCTACGAGCAGTACTTC
CASSSPGQRSYEQYF
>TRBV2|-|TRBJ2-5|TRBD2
TGTGCCAGCAGTGCCAGCGGGAAGAGTCAAGAGACCCAGTACTTC
CASSASGKSQETQYF
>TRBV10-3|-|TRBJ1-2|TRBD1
TGTGCCATCAATCCGGGACAGGGCTCTGGCTACACCTTC
CAINPGQGSGYTF
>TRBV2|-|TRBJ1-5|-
TGTGCCAGCAGCCAGGATGGAGGGGCTAGCAATCAGCCCCAGCATTTT
CASSQDGGASNQPQHF
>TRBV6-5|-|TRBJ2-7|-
TGTGCCAGCAGGATGGGGTCATTGGGAGAGCAGTACTTC
CASRMGSLGEQYF
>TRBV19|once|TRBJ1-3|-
TGTGCCAGTAGTATCGAGACCCAAAGGGGAAACACCATATATTTT
CASSIETQRGNTIYF
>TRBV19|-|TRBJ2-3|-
TGTGCCAGTAGTATCCGACTCAGCGGCTACACAGATACGCAGTATTTT
CASSIRLSGYTDTQYF
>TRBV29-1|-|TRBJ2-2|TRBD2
TGCAGCGCCCGGGGAGGGAAGGCGACCGGGGAGCTGTTTTTT
CSARGGKATGELFF
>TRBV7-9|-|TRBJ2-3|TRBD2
TGTGCCAGCAGCTTGCTAGCGGGTGAGGCAGATACGCAGTATTTT
CASSLLAGEADTQYF
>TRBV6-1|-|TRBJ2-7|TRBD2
TGTGCCAGCAGTGAAGCGCTCCCCCGAGCGGGAATCCGGAGCTTC
CASSEALPRAGIRSF
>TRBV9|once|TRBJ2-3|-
TGTGCCAGCAGCGTAGACGGTTCTAGCACAGATACGCAGTATTTT
CASSVDGSSTDTQYF
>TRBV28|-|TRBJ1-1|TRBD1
TGTGCCAGCAGTGTGGACAGGGGGCTCGCTGAAGCTTTCTTT
CASSVDRGLAEAFF
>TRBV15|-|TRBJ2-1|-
TGTGCCACCAGCAGAGCGCCCAGGGGGGACAATGAGCAGTTCTTC
CATSRAPRGDNEQFF
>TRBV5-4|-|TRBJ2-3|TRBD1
TGTGCCAGCAGACTGGACAGGCCCGAGGTCACAGATACGCAGTATTTT
CASRLDRPEVTDTQYF
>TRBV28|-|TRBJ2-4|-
TGTGCCAGCAGCCTGCCGAGGGGGGGGGTTACCAAAAACATTCAGTACTTC
CASSLPRGGVTKNIQYF
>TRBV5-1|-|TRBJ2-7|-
TGCGCCAGCAGCTTAAGAGGGGACTACGAGCAGTACTTC
CASSLRGDYEQYF
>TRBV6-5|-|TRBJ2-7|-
TGTGCCAGCAGCGGGACGGTCTACGAGCAGTACTTC
CASSGTVYEQYF
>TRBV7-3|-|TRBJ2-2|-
TGTGCCAGCAGCTTATTCTCTGGGGGCATCACCGGGGAGCTGTTTTTT
CASSLFSGGITGELFF
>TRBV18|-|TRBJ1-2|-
TGTGCCAGCTCACAACAGGGTGGGGATGGCTACACCTTC
CASSQQGGDGYTF
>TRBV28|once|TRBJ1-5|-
TGTGCCAGCAGTTTCCCCCAGGCGGTGATGGCCCAGCATTTT
CASSFPQAVMAQHF
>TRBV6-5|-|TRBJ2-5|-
TGTGCCAGCAGACAGTTTGTCCAAGAGACCCAGTACTTC
CASRQFVQETQYF
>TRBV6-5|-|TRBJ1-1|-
TGTGCCAGCACCTACGGGGGGAACATGAACACTGAAGCTTTCTTT
CASTYGGNMNTEAFF
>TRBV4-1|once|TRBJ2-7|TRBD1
TGCGCCAGCAGCCAAGATAGCCAGGGGGCCTCCTACGAGCAGTACTTC
CASSQDSQGASYEQYF
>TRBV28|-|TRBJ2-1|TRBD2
TGTGCCAGCAGAGTGGGACTGGCGGGAGCTAATGAGCAGTTCTTC
CASRVGLAGANEQFF
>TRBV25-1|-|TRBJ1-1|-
TGTGCCAGCAGTGGTGGGAACACTGAAGCTTTCTTT
CASSGGNTEAFF
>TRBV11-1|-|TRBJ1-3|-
TGTGCCAGCAGCTTTGACACCATATATTTT
CASSFDTIYF
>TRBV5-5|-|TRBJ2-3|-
TGTGCCAGCAGCTTCGGACGAGATACGCAGTATTTT
CASSFGRDTQYF
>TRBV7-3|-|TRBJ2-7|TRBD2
TGTGCCAGCAGCTTAAGGGCAGGGGCTAGCGGGAGTTACGAGCAGTACTTC
CASSLRAGASGSYEQYF
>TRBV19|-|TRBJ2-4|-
TGTGCCAGTACCCCGGGACTTTCTCAAAACATTCAGTACTTC
CASTPGLSQNIQYF
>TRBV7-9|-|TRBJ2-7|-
TGTGCCAGCAGCTTAGCCTCCGGGAGCGGGTACGAGCAGTACTTC
CASSLASGSGYEQYF
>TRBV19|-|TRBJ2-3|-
TGTGCCAGTAGTATAGGCACCAGGGTCACAGATACGCAGTATTTT
CASSIGTRVTDTQYF
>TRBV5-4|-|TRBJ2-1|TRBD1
TGTGCCAGCACTGACAGGGGTTACAATGAGCAGTTCTTC
CASTDRGYNEQFF
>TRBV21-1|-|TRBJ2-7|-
TGTGCCAGCAGCAATTCGACGGGCAATTCTAACCACTACGAGCAGTACTTC
CASSNSTGNSNHYEQYF
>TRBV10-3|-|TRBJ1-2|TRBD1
TGTGCCATCAGTGAGACAGGGGGCTATGGCTACACCTTC
CAISETGGYGYTF
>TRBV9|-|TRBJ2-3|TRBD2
TGTGCCAGCAGCGAAGCGGGACTCCGGACAAGTCAGTATTTT
CASSEAGLRTSQYF
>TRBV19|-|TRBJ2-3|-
TGTGCCAGTAGTTCCGGCAGGAGGGGCGCAGATACGCAGTATTTT
CASSSGRRGADTQYF
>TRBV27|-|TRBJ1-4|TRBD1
TGTGCCAGCAGTTTATCAGGGGGCTCGGCTAATGAAAAACTGTTTTTT
CASSLSGGSANEKLFF
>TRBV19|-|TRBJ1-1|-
TGTGCCACCAACGAAGGGGCTTGGACTGAAGCTTTCTTT
CATNEGAWTEAFF